These 19 T cell receptor beta chains originate from one sample sequenced in a study of CD8 T cells in Susac syndrome. With random hexamers, about 0.5 to 1 ug RNA was reverse transcribed. From the immunoSEQ multiplex PCR reads, TCRdb called clonotypes with MiXCR, one entry per CDR3 protein. The table lists around 130,000 distinct CDR3 sequences, about 90% of them singletons. Sequences were obtained from CD8+ T cells from PBMCs. The receptors shown here come from a human donor with multiple sclerosis.

The chain is built from TRBV5-6 and TRBJ2-7, with 7 bases aligning to TRBD1. CDR3 length: 15 residues. CDR1 and CDR2 (germline): SGHDT, YYEEEE. Trimming cost V 4 bases and J 0 bases; bases outside gene matches: 7. The CDR3 DNA sequence: TGTGCCAGCAGCCCGGAAGGGGGCCCCTCCTACGAGCAGTACTTC. Translated: CASSPEGGPSYEQYF.

This chain connects TRBV28 to TRBJ2-2; D is unresolved. CDR3 length: 14 amino acids. The germline CDR1 and CDR2 sequences are MDHEN and SYDVKM. Trimming stripped 8 bases from V and 1 base from J, with 11 bases between. In DNA form, the CDR3 reads TGTGCCAGCGGAATGGTCGAGAACACCGGGGAGCTGTTTTTT. Protein sequence: CASGMVENTGELFF.

V and J are TRBV5-6 and TRBJ2-5; either TRBD1 or TRBD2 may fit D (6 bases each). Germline values: CDR1 SGHDT, CDR2 YYEEEE. The CDR3 covers 14 residues. V lost 4 bases to trimming and J lost 3 bases, with 13 bases between them. CDR3 in DNA: TGTGCCAGCAGCGAACCGAGGGGGGAAGAGACCCAGTACTTC. Protein: CASSEPRGEETQYF.

V and J are TRBV4-2 and TRBJ2-5, with 10 nucleotides matching TRBD2. Germline CDR1 and CDR2: LGHNA and YNFKEQ. V gave up 0 bases and J gave up 4 bases; unmatched junction bases: 8. CDR3 length equals 17 residues. CDR3 in DNA: TGTGCCAGCAGCCAAGATGCAGCGGGAGGGCCGGGAGAGACCCAGTACTTC. It specifies CASSQDAAGGPGETQYF.

J is TRBJ1-5 and V is TRBV6-6; D remains unclear. The germline V gene has CDR1 MNHNY and CDR2 SVGAGI (reference sequence). The CDR3 has 16 amino acids. Trimming stripped 0 bases from V and 0 bases from J, with 9 bases between. CDR3 sequence reads: CASSYSTRFSNQPQHF. The CDR3 DNA follows: TGTGCCAGCAGTTACTCGACCCGGTTTAGCAATCAGCCCCAGCATTTT.

CDR3 nucleotide sequence: TGTGCCAGCAGCCCACGACAGGGACTAGACACCGGGGAGCTGTTTTTT. It specifies CASSPRQGLDTGELFF. The V and J genes are TRBV3-1 and TRBJ2-2; tentatively, D is TRBD2 (8 bases). CDR1 is LGHDT and CDR2 is YNNKEL in the germline V gene (reference sequence). This CDR3 contains 16 residues. Trimming left V 4 bases short and J 3 bases short, with 15 bases between. Full variable domain (missing parts from reference TRBV3-1 and TRBJ2-2): DTAVSQTPKYLVTQMGNDKSIKCEQNLGHDTMYWYKQDSKKFLKIMFSYNNKELIINETVPNRFSPKSPDKAHLNLHINSLELGDSAVYFCASSPRQGLDTGELFFGEGSRLTVL.

This chain joins TRBV4-1 and TRBJ1-5, with 7 bases fitting TRBD1. There are 17 residues in the CDR3. Looked up from germline, CDR1 is MGHRA and CDR2 is YSYEKL. Trimming cost V 1 base and J 2 bases; bases outside gene matches: 8. In DNA, the CDR3 is TGCGCCAGCAGCCAAGTTACAGGGGAGGTTGGCAATCAGCCCCAGCATTTT. Its protein product is CASSQVTGEVGNQPQHF.

The rearrangement joins TRBV3-1 to TRBJ1-5; D is unresolved. The CDR3 length is 15 residues. V gave up 2 bases and J gave up 5 bases, with 13 bases separating them. Germline lookup yields CDR1 LGHDT and CDR2 YNNKEL (reference sequence). The CDR3 DNA follows: TGTGCCAGCAGCCAAAATTGGGGAGGAGATCAGCCCCAGCATTTT. Translation: CASSQNWGGDQPQHF.

This chain connects TRBV6-1 to TRBJ1-1; the D is unclear. The CDR3 spans 13 residues. Looked up from germline, CDR1 is MNHNS and CDR2 is SASEGT. V was cut by 4 bases and J by 3 bases, with 9 bases left in between. The CDR3 reads CASSARKDTEAFF. Here the CDR3 DNA reads TGTGCCAGCAGTGCTAGAAAGGACACTGAAGCTTTCTTT.

This chain uses TRBV30 with TRBJ1-5; 8 nucleotides match TRBD1. Germline values: CDR1 GTSNPN, CDR2 SVGIG (reference sequence). This CDR3 contains 13 residues. V shed 0 bases, J shed 5 bases, and the junction held 0 bases outside the gene matches. The CDR3 nucleotides are TGTGCCTGGAGTGTACAGGGGGATCAGCCCCAGCATTTT. Encoded protein: CAWSVQGDQPQHF. The variable domain in full, with the rest retrieved from reference TRBV30 and TRBJ1-5, is SQTIHQWPATLVQPVGSPLSLECTVEGTSNPNLYWYRQAAGRGLQLLFYSVGIGQISSEVPQNLSASRPQDRQFILSSKKLLLSDSGFYLCAWSVQGDQPQHFGDGTRLSIL.

This clonotype was seen just once. The chain combines TRBV6-2 or TRBV6-3 with TRBJ2-7, with a possible D match to TRBD2 (5 bases). CDR3 size: 13 residues. Trimming took 6 bases from V and 5 from J, leaving 14 bases between them. Germline V gene data show CDR1 as MNHEY and CDR2 as SVGEGT. The CDR3 sequence is CASRIVGENEQYF. The CDR3 DNA reads TGTGCCAGCAGAATTGTGGGAGAGAACGAGCAGTACTTC.

V usage is TRBV2 and J usage is TRBJ1-3; D not resolved. V lost 7 bases, J lost 3 bases, and 7 bases lay in between. The V gene's germline CDR1 is SNHLY and CDR2 FYNNEI. The CDR3 sequence is 12 residues long. CDR3: CASTWDGNTIYF. The CDR3 bases are TGTGCCAGCACTTGGGATGGAAACACCATATATTTT.

CDR3 nucleotides: TGTGCCAGCAGCAACGGACTGAACACTGAAGCTTTCTTT. Amino acid sequence: CASSNGLNTEAFF. The chain employs TRBV7-3 and TRBJ1-1; D gene unclear. The CDR3 spans 13 residues. From germline, CDR1 is SGHTA and CDR2 FQGTGA. Deletions cut 5 bases from V and 0 bases from J, with 7 bases between.

This chain joins TRBV12-3 or TRBV12-4 and TRBJ2-2, with unresolved D. Trimming took 10 bases from V and 6 from J, leaving 12 bases between them. The CDR3 runs to 12 residues. The CDR3, as DNA: TGTGCCACCCCAGACGGACCCGGGGAGCTGTTTTTT. Encoded protein: CATPDGPGELFF.

The chain links TRBV16 to TRBJ2-2; D is unresolved. Trimming stripped 3 bases from V and 5 bases from J, with 13 bases between. This CDR3 has 15 amino acids. The germline V gene encodes CDR1 KGHSY and CDR2 FQNENV. As DNA, the CDR3 is TGTGCCAGCAGCCACCCAGGCCTAGGAACCGGGGAGCTGTTTTTT. Translating it yields CASSHPGLGTGELFF.

The chain couples TRBV5-8 to TRBJ1-5; TRBD1 might be the D (5 bases). V lost 7 bases and J lost 2, with 16 bases in between. Germline V gene data show CDR1 as SGHTS and CDR2 as YDEGEE. CDR3 length: 15 amino acids. DNA of the CDR3: TGTGCCAGCTTTCCCGGGGGGGTCGGCAATCAGCCCCAGCATTTT. Protein product: CASFPGGVGNQPQHF.

The chain combines TRBV30 with TRBJ2-7; D gene unclear. Germline values: CDR1 GTSNPN, CDR2 SVGIG (reference sequence). The CDR3 extends over 15 amino acids. V was clipped by 4 bases and J by 3 bases, with 19 bases between them. CDR3 nucleotide sequence: TGTGCCTGGAACAAAAAAAGTACTCGTCTCTACGAGCAGTACTTC. Its translation is CAWNKKSTRLYEQYF.

The V gene is TRBV7-6, the J gene TRBJ1-1, with D perhaps matching TRBD1 (5 bases). This CDR3 has 14 residues. Trimming cost V 7 bases and J 0 bases, with 12 bases left between them. Germline lookup yields CDR1 SGHVS and CDR2 FNYEAQ. This CDR3 reads CASMGLPMNTEAFF. As DNA, the CDR3 is TGTGCCAGCATGGGACTTCCGATGAACACTGAAGCTTTCTTT.

This chain joins TRBV9 and TRBJ2-1; no reliable D call. Germline loops: CDR1 SGDLS, CDR2 YYNGEE. V was clipped by 3 bases and J by 2 bases, with 15 bases between them. There are 16 residues in the CDR3. Here the CDR3 DNA reads TGTGCCAGCAGCGGGGATTGGGCGGTGGCCTACAATGAGCAGTTCTTC. Amino acid sequence: CASSGDWAVAYNEQFF. The full variable domain, in which reference TRBV9 and TRBJ2-1 provide the parts outside the CDR3, is DSGVTQTPKHLITATGQRVTLRCSPRSGDLSVYWYQQSLDQGLQFLIQYYNGEERAKGNILERFSAQQFPDLHSELNLSSLELGDSALYFCASSGDWAVAYNEQFFGPGTRLTVL.